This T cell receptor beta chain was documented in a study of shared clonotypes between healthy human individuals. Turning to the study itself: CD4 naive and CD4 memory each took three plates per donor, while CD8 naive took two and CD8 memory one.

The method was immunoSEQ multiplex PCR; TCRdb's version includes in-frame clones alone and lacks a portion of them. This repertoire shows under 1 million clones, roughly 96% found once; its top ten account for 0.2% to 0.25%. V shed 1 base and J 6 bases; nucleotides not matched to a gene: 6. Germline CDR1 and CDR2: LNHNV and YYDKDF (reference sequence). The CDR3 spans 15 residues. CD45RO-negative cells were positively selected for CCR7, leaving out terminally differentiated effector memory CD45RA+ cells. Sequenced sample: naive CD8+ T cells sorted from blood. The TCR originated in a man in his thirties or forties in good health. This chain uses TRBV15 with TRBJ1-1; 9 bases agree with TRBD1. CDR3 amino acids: CATSRGPGQGSEAFF. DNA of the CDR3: TGTGCCACCAGCAGAGGACCGGGACAGGGATCTGAAGCTTTCTTT.